Listed here are 19 T cell receptor beta chains from one sample, sequenced in a study of T cells in Graves' hyperthyroidism and ophthalmopathy. Researchers took RNA transcripts and amplified the TCR beta CDR3 regions from them. The HTBI primer set was used in a first-round RT-PCR of the TCR CDR3. TCRdb redid the calling of the multiplex PCR reads with MiXCR, one entry per CDR3 protein. The table has approximately 610,000 distinct CDR3 sequences, roughly 14% seen once; the top ten hold over 3.5%. Sequenced input: blood. These receptors all come from a woman aged 40 to 50 with Graves' ophthalmopathy.

This clonotype was detected many times. The rearrangement uses TRBV28 and TRBJ2-5; TRBD2 aligns across 7 bases. The CDR3 spans 14 residues. Trimming cost V 6 bases and J 1 base; bases outside gene matches: 5. Germline V gene data show CDR1 as MDHEN and CDR2 as SYDVKM. CDR3 bases: TGTGCCAGCAGATACGTAGCGGGCCAAGAGACCCAGTACTTC. Its translation: CASRYVAGQETQYF.

This chain joins TRBV14 and TRBJ2-2; the match to TRBD2 covers 13 bases. Trimming cost V 5 bases and J 4 bases; bases outside gene matches: 10. CDR3 length: 18 amino acids. Germline V gene data show CDR1 as SGHDN and CDR2 as FVKESK. The DNA of the CDR3 is TGTGCCAGCAGCAAAAGACTAGCGGGAGGAATGAGCACCGGGGAGCTGTTTTTT. Protein: CASSKRLAGGMSTGELFF.

Ten or more counts support this clonotype. The genes are TRBV27 and TRBJ1-2, with D unclear. Trimming took 6 bases from V and 0 from J, leaving 14 bases between them. The CDR3 has 15 residues. Per germline, CDR1 MNHEY and CDR2 SMNVEV (reference sequence). CDR3 in amino acids: CASRFPGLANYGYTF. As DNA, the CDR3 is TGTGCCAGCAGATTTCCGGGGTTAGCTAACTATGGCTACACCTTC.

This clonotype showed up many times. The chain recombines TRBV6-1 with TRBJ2-7; D might be TRBD1 (5 bases). Trimming stripped 7 bases from V and 4 bases from J, with 8 bases between. The germline V gene has CDR1 MNHNS and CDR2 SASEGT. The CDR3 contains 11 residues. The CDR3 DNA is TGTGCCAGCACCAGGGAATACGAGCAGTACTTC. It is translated as CASTREYEQYF.

This clonotype appeared a few times. This rearrangement joins TRBV7-8 to TRBJ2-2; D is perhaps TRBD1 or TRBD2 (5 bases each). Germline V gene sequence: CDR1 SGHVS, CDR2 FQNEAQ. The V end lost 5 bases, the J end lost 6 bases, and 13 bases lay between the germline ends. The CDR3 covers 14 residues. DNA of the CDR3: TGTGCCAGCAGCCCCGGGACCCACCCCGGGGAGCTGTTTTTT. This encodes CASSPGTHPGELFF.

This clonotype was picked up many times. The gene calls are TRBV6-2 or TRBV6-3 and TRBJ2-7; perhaps TRBD2 as D (6 bases). From germline, CDR1 is MNHEY and CDR2 SVGEGT. This CDR3 region has 14 residues. V lost 4 bases, J lost 0 bases, and 10 bases lay in between. The CDR3 region is CASSWSGVSYEQYF. CDR3 bases: TGTGCCAGCAGTTGGTCGGGAGTCTCCTACGAGCAGTACTTC.

This clonotype has a handful of counts. The chain uses TRBV5-5 and TRBJ2-7; D is undetermined. With 4 bases removed from V and 1 base from J, the gap between germline ends came to 9 bases. The germline V gene has CDR1 SGHKS and CDR2 YYEKEE (reference sequence). The CDR3 is 13 amino acids. This CDR3 reads CASSKETSYEQYF. CDR3 in DNA: TGTGCCAGCAGCAAGGAGACTTCCTACGAGCAGTACTTC.

This clonotype has ten or more counts. The chain carries TRBV7-2 and TRBJ1-2, with TRBD1 matching 7 bases. Germline lookup yields CDR1 SGHTA and CDR2 FQGNSA. V dropped 0 bases and J dropped 6; count of bases not matched to a gene: 4. CDR3 length equals 14 residues. CDR3 bases: TGTGCCAGCAGCTTAGCGACAGGGTTGGATGGCTACACCTTC. Translating gives CASSLATGLDGYTF.

This clonotype was counted many times. The chain has TRBV7-2 and TRBJ2-7; the D gene is possibly TRBD2 (5 bases). CDR3 length: 13 amino acids. V was pared by 2 bases and J by 5 bases, with 10 bases between. Germline V gene sequence: CDR1 SGHTA, CDR2 FQGNSA. The CDR3: CASSLRGSHEQYF. The CDR3 DNA reads as TGTGCCAGCAGCTTACGGGGTAGCCACGAGCAGTACTTC. Drawing the rest from reference TRBV7-2 and TRBJ2-7, the complete variable domain is GAGVSQSPSNKVTEKGKDVELRCDPISGHTALYWYRQSLGQGLEFLIYFQGNSAPDKSGLPSDRFSAERTGGSVSTLTIQRTQQEDSAVYLCASSLRGSHEQYFGPGTRLTVT.

This clonotype showed up many times. The rearrangement links TRBV28 to TRBJ2-7; D uncertain. The CDR3 totals 12 residues. V shed 5 bases and J shed 7 bases, with 12 bases lying between them. Germline CDR1 is MDHEN and CDR2 is SYDVKM. The CDR3 DNA reads as TGTGCCAGCAGTCCCGAGGTCGGGGAGCAGTACTTC. Translating gives CASSPEVGEQYF.

V and J are TRBV6-1 and TRBJ1-1; 9 nucleotides align to TRBD1. J was trimmed by 3 bases and V by 7 bases; bases with no gene match: 15. From germline, CDR1 is MNHNS and CDR2 SASEGT. CDR3 length: 17 residues. Here the CDR3 reads CASKRQGGRGIDTEAFF. The CDR3, as DNA: TGTGCCAGCAAACGACAGGGGGGGCGCGGGATCGACACTGAAGCTTTCTTT.

This clonotype was observed at least ten times. This chain joins TRBV28 and TRBJ1-2, with a possible D match to TRBD1 (6 bases). V gave up 6 bases and J gave up 7 bases, with 9 bases separating them. From germline, CDR1 is MDHEN and CDR2 SYDVKM. The length of the CDR3 is 11 residues. The CDR3 DNA reads as TGTGCCAGCAGAGGACAGACTGGCTACACCTTC. This gives the protein CASRGQTGYTF.

This clonotype was detected ten times or more. V is TRBV24-1 and J is TRBJ1-2; possibly TRBD1 for D (5 bases). Per germline, CDR1 KGHDR and CDR2 SFDVKD. The CDR3 is 15 residues long. Trimming removed 5 bases at V and 4 bases at J, with 16 bases between. The CDR3 nucleotides are TGTGCCACCAGTGGAGAAAGTGAAGGGACCTATGGCTACACCTTC. Translated: CATSGESEGTYGYTF.

This clonotype was recorded many times. The gene calls are TRBV12-3 or TRBV12-4 and TRBJ2-7; D perhaps matches TRBD2 (6 bases). V was cut by 3 bases and J by 7 bases, with 10 bases left in between. CDR3 length equals 12 residues. CDR3 coding DNA: TGTGCCAGCAGTTTGGACTATTTGGAGCAGTACTTC. Amino acid sequence: CASSLDYLEQYF.

This clonotype was recorded at least ten times. The chain carries TRBV11-2 and TRBJ2-5; TRBD1 or TRBD2 may be the D gene (6 bases each). This CDR3 is 15 amino acids long. Looked up from germline, CDR1 is SGHAT and CDR2 is FQNNGV. Trimming stripped 5 bases from V and 1 base from J, with 14 bases between. CDR3 residues: CASSPEWGAQETQYF. The CDR3 DNA follows: TGTGCCAGCAGCCCGGAGTGGGGGGCCCAAGAGACCCAGTACTTC.

V gene TRBV12-3 or TRBV12-4 combines with J gene TRBJ2-3, with D unclear. V lost 3 bases and J lost 2, with 9 bases in between. The CDR3 totals 14 residues. The CDR3 sequence is CASSFYKYTDTQYF. In DNA form, the CDR3 reads TGTGCCAGCAGTTTCTATAAATACACAGATACGCAGTATTTT.

This clonotype came up many times. This chain links TRBV20-1 with TRBJ2-3; 7 nucleotides align to TRBD1. Germline V gene data show CDR1 as DFQATT and CDR2 as SNEGSKA (reference sequence). Trimming at V came to 6 bases and at J to 5 bases, leaving 14 bases not matched to a gene. The CDR3 length is 15 residues. CDR3 sequence: CSASDRVRVGDTQYF. The CDR3 DNA is TGCAGTGCGTCTGACAGGGTGAGAGTAGGAGATACGCAGTATTTT.

This clonotype was found a few times. The rearrangement links TRBV7-2 to TRBJ2-2; tentatively, D is TRBD2 (5 bases). V lost 7 bases and J 0 bases, leaving 12 bases between the germline ends. CDR3 length: 15 residues. The germline CDR1 and CDR2 sequences are SGHTA and FQGNSA. The CDR3 DNA is TGTGCCAGCACCCTCCTCGGGGCGAACACCGGGGAGCTGTTTTTT. Its protein product is CASTLLGANTGELFF. The complete variable domain, with remaining parts taken from reference TRBV7-2 and TRBJ2-2, reads GAGVSQSPSNKVTEKGKDVELRCDPISGHTALYWYRQSLGQGLEFLIYFQGNSAPDKSGLPSDRFSAERTGGSVSTLTIQRTQQEDSAVYLCASTLLGANTGELFFGEGSRLTVL.

This chain links TRBV7-2 with TRBJ1-5; D may be TRBD1 (6 bases). The CDR3 is 14 residues long. V lost 5 bases, J lost 7 bases, and 15 bases lay in between. In germline, CDR1 is SGHTA, CDR2 FQGNSA. CDR3: CASSQGTLGQPQHF. The DNA for the CDR3 is TGTGCCAGCAGCCAGGGGACCCTGGGGCAGCCCCAGCATTTT. Filled out from reference TRBV7-2 and TRBJ1-5, the complete variable domain reads GAGVSQSPSNKVTEKGKDVELRCDPISGHTALYWYRQSLGQGLEFLIYFQGNSAPDKSGLPSDRFSAERTGGSVSTLTIQRTQQEDSAVYLCASSQGTLGQPQHFGDGTRLSIL.